This entry lists 20 T cell receptor beta chains sequenced from one sample in a study of cytomegalovirus exposure and HLA in healthy donors. The assay was immunoSEQ multiplex PCR, and TCRdb's table has in-frame clones only and misses some. The sample has about 330,000 clones, around 90% seen once. Sequenced material: PBMCs. The receptors were sampled from a woman in her twenties or thirties in good health and CMV-seropositive.

The V gene is TRBV27, the J gene TRBJ2-6; D not resolved. The ends were cut back, 1 base at V and 1 base at J, with 11 bases in the middle. The CDR3 is made up of 17 amino acids. Germline V CDR1 and CDR2: MNHEY, SMNVEV (reference sequence). The CDR3 is CASSLFAGRSGANVLTF. The CDR3 nucleotides read TGTGCCAGCAGTTTATTCGCAGGTAGGTCTGGGGCCAACGTCCTGACTTTC. The full variable domain, its missing parts supplied by reference TRBV27 and TRBJ2-6, is EAQVTQNPRYLITVTGKKLTVTCSQNMNHEYMSWYRQDPGLGLRQIYYSMNVEVTDKGDVPEGYKVSRKEKRNFPLILESPSPNQTSLYFCASSLFAGRSGANVLTFGAGSRLTVL.

The V call is TRBV28, the J call TRBJ2-1, with TRBD2 matching 7 bases. Germline assignment: CDR1 MDHEN and CDR2 SYDVKM. The CDR3 length is 16 residues. The ends lost 4 bases at V and 8 bases at J; junction bases unmatched: 14. This CDR3 is CASSSPLGTIGHEQFF. The DNA for the CDR3 is TGTGCCAGCAGTTCGCCCCTAGGGACTATAGGCCATGAGCAGTTCTTC.

The genes are TRBV2 and TRBJ1-2; no clear D gene. The CDR3 runs 12 residues. The germline V gene has CDR1 SNHLY and CDR2 FYNNEI. Trimming pared 9 bases from V and 4 bases from J, leaving 12 bases between. The CDR3 spells CARTRVGYGYTF. The CDR3 DNA follows: TGTGCCAGAACTCGAGTCGGCTATGGCTACACCTTC.

The V call is TRBV5-6, the J call TRBJ2-2, with TRBD1 as a possible D gene (5 bases). V lost 1 base and J 5 bases, leaving 9 bases between the germline ends. The CDR3 is 14 residues long. Germline values: CDR1 SGHDT, CDR2 YYEEEE. CDR3: CASSLIRATGELFF. CDR3 in DNA: TGTGCCAGCAGCTTGATCAGGGCGACCGGGGAGCTGTTTTTT.

Notes on this clone: In the same sample, other DNA sequences code for this CDR3. The rearrangement uses TRBV15 and TRBJ2-7; tentatively, D is TRBD2 (6 bases). There are 15 residues in the CDR3. Germline CDR1 is LNHNV and CDR2 is YYDKDF (reference sequence). V lost 0 bases to trimming and J lost 1 base, with 10 bases between them. This CDR3 reads CATSREGGQSYEQYF. CDR3 nucleotides: TGTGCCACCAGCAGAGAAGGAGGGCAATCCTACGAGCAGTACTTC.

The chain couples TRBV5-1 to TRBJ2-7; no clear D. The CDR3 extends over 14 amino acids. Germline assignment: CDR1 SGHRS and CDR2 YFSETQ. V was pared by 0 bases and J by 2 bases, with 9 bases between. The CDR3 bases are TGCGCCAGCAGCTTGGGACCAAGCGCCTACGAGCAGTACTTC. Translating it yields CASSLGPSAYEQYF.

This clone was seen more than once but under ten times. This chain links TRBV10-3 with TRBJ1-5; D is undetermined. The CDR3 is made up of 14 amino acids. V lost 2 bases, J lost 1 base, and 6 bases lay in between. Germline V gene sequence: CDR1 ENHRY, CDR2 SYGVKD. In DNA form, the CDR3 reads TGTGCCATCAGTGAGGGGTTAAGCAATCAGCCCCAGCATTTT. Amino acid sequence: CAISEGLSNQPQHF.

The chain has TRBV7-6 and TRBJ1-1; D remains ambiguous. V lost 5 bases and J 0 bases, leaving 7 bases between the germline ends. The germline V gene encodes CDR1 SGHVS and CDR2 FNYEAQ. This CDR3 contains 13 residues. The CDR3 is CASSPQMNTEAFF. The CDR3 DNA reads as TGTGCCAGCAGCCCCCAGATGAACACTGAAGCTTTCTTT.

The chain joins TRBV10-3 to TRBJ1-2, with 7 positions matching TRBD1. Per germline, CDR1 ENHRY and CDR2 SYGVKD. V was clipped by 1 base and J by 2 bases; unmatched bases: 7. CDR3 size: 16 residues. CDR3 sequence (DNA): TGTGCCATCAGTGAGTTCCCGACAGGGACGAACTATGGCTACACCTTC. Protein product: CAISEFPTGTNYGYTF.

This chain links TRBV4-3 with TRBJ1-5; D is perhaps TRBD1 (5 bases). The CDR3 totals 14 residues. CDR1 is LGHNA and CDR2 is YSLEER in the germline V gene. V lost 1 base and J lost 9, with 13 bases in between. CDR3 protein: CASSQVEGSRPQHF. CDR3 bases: TGCGCCAGCAGCCAAGTAGAGGGGTCCCGGCCCCAGCATTTT.

This sequence joins TRBV30 and TRBJ2-7; D not certain. The ends were cut back, 5 bases at V and 0 bases at J, with 8 bases in the middle. This CDR3 is built from 12 residues. The V gene's germline CDR1 is GTSNPN and CDR2 SVGIG (reference sequence). CDR3 sequence (DNA): TGTGCCTGGGGCGAGGACTCCTACGAGCAGTACTTC. It specifies CAWGEDSYEQYF.

The CDR3 is CSVRSRTTVGYTF. In nucleotides, the CDR3 is TGCAGCGTTAGGAGCAGGACGACTGTTGGCTACACCTTC. The chain recombines TRBV29-1 with TRBJ1-2; D gene ambiguous. Trimming took off 5 bases at V and 7 bases at J, with 17 bases between the two ends. In germline, CDR1 is SQVTM, CDR2 ANQGSEA. CDR3 size: 13 residues.

The genes are TRBV5-1 and TRBJ2-5, with 10 bases fitting TRBD1. The V gene end was trimmed by 4 bases and the J gene end by 5 bases; junction bases not matched to a gene: 11. The CDR3 loop spans 16 amino acids. Germline V gives CDR1 SGHRS, CDR2 YFSETQ. DNA of the CDR3: TGCGCCAGCAGCCTGAGACAGGGGGCCATGGTTGAGACCCAGTACTTC. Protein: CASSLRQGAMVETQYF.

The J gene is TRBJ1-2, the V gene TRBV5-6, with D uncertain. V lost 3 bases and J 5 bases, leaving 8 bases between the germline ends. CDR1 and CDR2 (germline): SGHDT, YYEEEE. The CDR3 runs 12 residues. The CDR3, as DNA: TGTGCCAGCAGCTCCGGGTTGTATGGCTACACCTTC. Residues: CASSSGLYGYTF.

A single count supports this clone. The genes are TRBV27 and TRBJ1-2; 10 bases line up with TRBD1. Germline V gene sequence: CDR1 MNHEY, CDR2 SMNVEV (reference sequence). This CDR3 has 16 residues. The ends lost 4 bases at V and 7 bases at J; junction bases unmatched: 12. CDR3 sequence: CASSSTGQGTYAGYTF. CDR3 in DNA: TGTGCCAGCAGTTCGACGGGACAGGGGACGTACGCTGGCTACACCTTC.

This clone appeared a few times. V usage is TRBV1 and J usage is TRBJ1-4; the table calls TRBD1, which could not be checked here. TRBV1 is a known pseudogene. This CDR3 is built from 18 residues. CDR3 nucleotide sequence: TGCACCAGCAGCCAGCCCTTATGGGGCAGGGGTGGGGATGAAAAACTGTTTTTT. Protein: CTSSQPLWGRGGDEKLFF.

The chain has TRBV9 and TRBJ2-1, with D perhaps matching TRBD1 (5 bases). Germline assignment: CDR1 SGDLS and CDR2 YYNGEE. CDR3 length: 12 residues. V shed 1 base and J shed 11 bases, with 10 bases lying between them. In DNA, the CDR3 is TGTGCCAGCAGCGTATTTGGGGCCCAGCAGTTCTTC. Translating it yields CASSVFGAQQFF. Looking up the rest from reference TRBV9 and TRBJ2-1 gives the full variable domain: DSGVTQTPKHLITATGQRVTLRCSPRSGDLSVYWYQQSLDQGLQFLIQYYNGEERAKGNILERFSAQQFPDLHSELNLSSLELGDSALYFCASSVFGAQQFFGPGTRLTVL.

In its sample, this clone was seen once. The gene calls are TRBV9 and TRBJ2-3; TRBD2 agrees at 9 bases. V was pared by 2 bases and J by 5 bases, with 12 bases of the junction left unmatched. CDR1 and CDR2 from the germline V gene are SGDLS and YYNGEE. The CDR3 sequence is 17 residues long. This CDR3 reads CASSVPMAGGRGDTQYF. CDR3 nucleotide sequence: TGTGCCAGCAGCGTCCCCATGGCGGGGGGGCGTGGAGATACGCAGTATTTT.

The rearrangement joins TRBV4-3 to TRBJ1-5; 8 bases are a match to TRBD1. The CDR3 totals 15 residues. Germline loops: CDR1 LGHNA, CDR2 YSLEER. The trim removed 4 bases at V and 5 bases at J, leaving 7 bases unmatched. The DNA of the CDR3 is TGCGCCAGCAGCCCAGGACAGGGAGGACATCAGCCCCAGCATTTT. Translating gives CASSPGQGGHQPQHF.

This chain links TRBV5-1 with TRBJ2-3; TRBD2 is a possible D gene (6 bases). Germline lookup yields CDR1 SGHRS and CDR2 YFSETQ. The CDR3 length is 14 residues. V was pared by 0 bases and J by 4 bases, with 9 bases between. The CDR3 loop is CASSLEWGADTQYF. The DNA for the CDR3 is TGCGCCAGCAGCTTGGAGTGGGGGGCAGATACGCAGTATTTT. Together with reference TRBV5-1 and TRBJ2-3, the CDR3 gives the full variable domain: KAGVTQTPRYLIKTRGQQVTLSCSPISGHRSVSWYQQTPGQGLQFLFEYFSETQRNKGNFPGRFSGRQFSNSRSEMNVSTLELGDSALYLCASSLEWGADTQYFGPGTRLTVL.